The clone carrying this T cell receptor (beta chain) was picked up one time. CDR1 is MDHEN, CDR2 SYDVKM, per germline. The CDR3 has 16 amino acids. Between the trimmed V and J ends, which lost 6 bases and 0 bases, there was a span of 12 bases. Repertoires were generated with immunoSEQ multiplex PCR, while TCRdb's copy carries only in-frame clones and drops some. The sample shows about 140,000 clones, 75% to 80% of them seen only once. This record belongs to a study of blood T cell repertoires in COVID-19. Study-level information: The cDNA or gDNA used as material had been derived from T cells, B-cell-depleted T cells, or PBMCs.

The chain is built from TRBV28 and TRBJ1-6, with D maybe TRBD1 (6 bases). The receptor comes from a woman in her fifties or sixties who had recovered from COVID-19. The sequencing input was PBMCs or T cells enriched from blood (not recorded which). CDR3 sequence reads: CASSDEGGSYNSPLHF. The CDR3 nucleotides read TGTGCCAGCAGCGACGAAGGGGGCTCCTATAATTCACCCCTCCACTTT.